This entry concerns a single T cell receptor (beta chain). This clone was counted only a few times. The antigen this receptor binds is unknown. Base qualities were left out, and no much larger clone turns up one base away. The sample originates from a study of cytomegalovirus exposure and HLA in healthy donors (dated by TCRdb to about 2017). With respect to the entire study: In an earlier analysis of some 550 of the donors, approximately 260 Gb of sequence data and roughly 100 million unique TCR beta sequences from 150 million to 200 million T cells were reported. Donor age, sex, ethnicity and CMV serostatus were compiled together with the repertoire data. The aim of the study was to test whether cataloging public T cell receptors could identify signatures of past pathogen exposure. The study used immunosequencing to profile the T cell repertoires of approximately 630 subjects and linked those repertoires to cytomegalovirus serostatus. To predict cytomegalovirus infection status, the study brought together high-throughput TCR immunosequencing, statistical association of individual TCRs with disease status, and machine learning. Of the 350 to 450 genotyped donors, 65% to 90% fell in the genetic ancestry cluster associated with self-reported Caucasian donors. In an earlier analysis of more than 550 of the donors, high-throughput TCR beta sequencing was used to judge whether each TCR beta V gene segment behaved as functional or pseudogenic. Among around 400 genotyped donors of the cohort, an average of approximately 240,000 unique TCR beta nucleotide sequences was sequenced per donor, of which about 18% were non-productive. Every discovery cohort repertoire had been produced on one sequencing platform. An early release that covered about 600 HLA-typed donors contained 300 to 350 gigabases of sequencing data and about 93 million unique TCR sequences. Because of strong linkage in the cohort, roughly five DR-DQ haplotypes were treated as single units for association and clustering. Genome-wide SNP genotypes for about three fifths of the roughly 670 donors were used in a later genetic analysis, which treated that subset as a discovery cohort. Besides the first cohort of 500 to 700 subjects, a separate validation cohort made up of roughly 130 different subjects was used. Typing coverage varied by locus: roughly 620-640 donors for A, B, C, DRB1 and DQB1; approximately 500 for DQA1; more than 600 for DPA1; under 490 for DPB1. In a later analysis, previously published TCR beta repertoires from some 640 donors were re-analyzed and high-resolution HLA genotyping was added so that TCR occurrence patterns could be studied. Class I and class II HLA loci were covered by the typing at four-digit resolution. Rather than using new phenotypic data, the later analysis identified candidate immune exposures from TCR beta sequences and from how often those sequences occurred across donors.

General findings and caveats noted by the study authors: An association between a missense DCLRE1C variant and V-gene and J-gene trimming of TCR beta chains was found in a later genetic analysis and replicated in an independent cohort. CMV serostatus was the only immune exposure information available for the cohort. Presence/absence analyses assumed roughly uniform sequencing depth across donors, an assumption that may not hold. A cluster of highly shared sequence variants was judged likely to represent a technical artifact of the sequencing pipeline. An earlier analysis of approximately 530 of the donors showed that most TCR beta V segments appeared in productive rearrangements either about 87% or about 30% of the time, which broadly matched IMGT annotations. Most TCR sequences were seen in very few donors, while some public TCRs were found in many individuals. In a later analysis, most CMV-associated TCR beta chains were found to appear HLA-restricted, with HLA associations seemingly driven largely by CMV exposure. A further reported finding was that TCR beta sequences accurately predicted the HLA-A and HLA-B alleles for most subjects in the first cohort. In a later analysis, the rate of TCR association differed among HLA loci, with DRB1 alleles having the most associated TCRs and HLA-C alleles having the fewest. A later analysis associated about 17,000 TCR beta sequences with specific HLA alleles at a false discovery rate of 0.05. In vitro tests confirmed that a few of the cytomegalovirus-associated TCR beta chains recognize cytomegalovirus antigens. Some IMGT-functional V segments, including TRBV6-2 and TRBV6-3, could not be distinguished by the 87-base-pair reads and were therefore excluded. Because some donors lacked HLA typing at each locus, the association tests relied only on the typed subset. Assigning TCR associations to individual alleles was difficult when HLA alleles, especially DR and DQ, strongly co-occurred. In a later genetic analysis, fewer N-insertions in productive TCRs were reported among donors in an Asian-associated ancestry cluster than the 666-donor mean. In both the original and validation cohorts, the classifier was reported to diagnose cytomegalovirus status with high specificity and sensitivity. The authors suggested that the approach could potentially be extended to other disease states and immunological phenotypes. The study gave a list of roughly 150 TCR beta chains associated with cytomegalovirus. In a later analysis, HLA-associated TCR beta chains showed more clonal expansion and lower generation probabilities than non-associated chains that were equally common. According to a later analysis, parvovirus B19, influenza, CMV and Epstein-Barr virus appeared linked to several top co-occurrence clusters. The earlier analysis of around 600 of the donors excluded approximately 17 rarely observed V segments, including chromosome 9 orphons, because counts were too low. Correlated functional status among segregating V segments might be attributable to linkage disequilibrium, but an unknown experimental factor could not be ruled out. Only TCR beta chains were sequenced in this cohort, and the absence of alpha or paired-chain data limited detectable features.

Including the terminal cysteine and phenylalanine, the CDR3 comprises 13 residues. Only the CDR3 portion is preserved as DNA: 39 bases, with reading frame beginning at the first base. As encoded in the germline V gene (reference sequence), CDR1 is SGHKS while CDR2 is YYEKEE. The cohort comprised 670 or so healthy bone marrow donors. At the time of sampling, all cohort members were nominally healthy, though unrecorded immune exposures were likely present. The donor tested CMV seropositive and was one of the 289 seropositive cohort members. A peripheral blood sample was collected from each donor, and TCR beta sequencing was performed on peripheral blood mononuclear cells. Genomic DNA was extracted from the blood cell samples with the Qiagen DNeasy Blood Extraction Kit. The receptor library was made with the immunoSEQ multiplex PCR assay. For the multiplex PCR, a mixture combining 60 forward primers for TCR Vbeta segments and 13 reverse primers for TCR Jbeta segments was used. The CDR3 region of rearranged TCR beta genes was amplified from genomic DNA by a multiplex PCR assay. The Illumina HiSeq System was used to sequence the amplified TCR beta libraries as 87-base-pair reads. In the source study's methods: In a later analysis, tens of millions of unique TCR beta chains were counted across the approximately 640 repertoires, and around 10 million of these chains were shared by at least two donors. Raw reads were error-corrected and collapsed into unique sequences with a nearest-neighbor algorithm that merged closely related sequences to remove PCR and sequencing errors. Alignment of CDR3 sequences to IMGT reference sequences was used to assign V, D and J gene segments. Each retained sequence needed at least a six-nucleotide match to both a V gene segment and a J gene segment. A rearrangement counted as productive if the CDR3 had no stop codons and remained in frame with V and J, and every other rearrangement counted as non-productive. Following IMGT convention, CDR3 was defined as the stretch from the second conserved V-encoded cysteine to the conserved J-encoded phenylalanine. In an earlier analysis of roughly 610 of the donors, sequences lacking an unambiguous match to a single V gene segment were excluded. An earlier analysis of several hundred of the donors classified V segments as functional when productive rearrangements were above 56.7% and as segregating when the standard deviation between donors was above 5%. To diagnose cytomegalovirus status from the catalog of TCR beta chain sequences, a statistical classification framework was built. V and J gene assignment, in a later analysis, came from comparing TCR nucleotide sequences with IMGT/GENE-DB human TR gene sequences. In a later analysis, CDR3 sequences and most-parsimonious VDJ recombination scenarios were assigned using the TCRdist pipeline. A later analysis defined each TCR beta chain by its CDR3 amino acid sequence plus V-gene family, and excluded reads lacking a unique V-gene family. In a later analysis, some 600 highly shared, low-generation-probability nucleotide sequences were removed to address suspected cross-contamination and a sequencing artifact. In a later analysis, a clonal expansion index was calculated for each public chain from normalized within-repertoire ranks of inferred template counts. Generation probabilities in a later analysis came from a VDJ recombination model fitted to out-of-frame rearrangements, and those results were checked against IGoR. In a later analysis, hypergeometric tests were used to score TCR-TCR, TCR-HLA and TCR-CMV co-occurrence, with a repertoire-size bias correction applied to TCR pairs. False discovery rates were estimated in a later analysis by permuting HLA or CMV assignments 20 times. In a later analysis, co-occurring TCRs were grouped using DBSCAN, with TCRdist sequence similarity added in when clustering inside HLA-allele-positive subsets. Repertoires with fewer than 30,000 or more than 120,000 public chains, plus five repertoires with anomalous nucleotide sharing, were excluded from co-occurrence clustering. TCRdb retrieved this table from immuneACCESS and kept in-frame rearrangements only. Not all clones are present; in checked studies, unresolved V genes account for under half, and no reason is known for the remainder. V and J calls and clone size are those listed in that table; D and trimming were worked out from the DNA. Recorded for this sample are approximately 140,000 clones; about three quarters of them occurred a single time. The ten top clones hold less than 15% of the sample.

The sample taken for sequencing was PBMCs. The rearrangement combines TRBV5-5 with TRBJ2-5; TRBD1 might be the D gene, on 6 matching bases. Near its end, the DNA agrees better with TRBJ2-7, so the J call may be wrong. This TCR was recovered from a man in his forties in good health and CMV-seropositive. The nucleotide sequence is TGTGCCAGCAGACAGGGACCCTCCTACGAGCAGTACTTC. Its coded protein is CASRQGPSYEQYF.